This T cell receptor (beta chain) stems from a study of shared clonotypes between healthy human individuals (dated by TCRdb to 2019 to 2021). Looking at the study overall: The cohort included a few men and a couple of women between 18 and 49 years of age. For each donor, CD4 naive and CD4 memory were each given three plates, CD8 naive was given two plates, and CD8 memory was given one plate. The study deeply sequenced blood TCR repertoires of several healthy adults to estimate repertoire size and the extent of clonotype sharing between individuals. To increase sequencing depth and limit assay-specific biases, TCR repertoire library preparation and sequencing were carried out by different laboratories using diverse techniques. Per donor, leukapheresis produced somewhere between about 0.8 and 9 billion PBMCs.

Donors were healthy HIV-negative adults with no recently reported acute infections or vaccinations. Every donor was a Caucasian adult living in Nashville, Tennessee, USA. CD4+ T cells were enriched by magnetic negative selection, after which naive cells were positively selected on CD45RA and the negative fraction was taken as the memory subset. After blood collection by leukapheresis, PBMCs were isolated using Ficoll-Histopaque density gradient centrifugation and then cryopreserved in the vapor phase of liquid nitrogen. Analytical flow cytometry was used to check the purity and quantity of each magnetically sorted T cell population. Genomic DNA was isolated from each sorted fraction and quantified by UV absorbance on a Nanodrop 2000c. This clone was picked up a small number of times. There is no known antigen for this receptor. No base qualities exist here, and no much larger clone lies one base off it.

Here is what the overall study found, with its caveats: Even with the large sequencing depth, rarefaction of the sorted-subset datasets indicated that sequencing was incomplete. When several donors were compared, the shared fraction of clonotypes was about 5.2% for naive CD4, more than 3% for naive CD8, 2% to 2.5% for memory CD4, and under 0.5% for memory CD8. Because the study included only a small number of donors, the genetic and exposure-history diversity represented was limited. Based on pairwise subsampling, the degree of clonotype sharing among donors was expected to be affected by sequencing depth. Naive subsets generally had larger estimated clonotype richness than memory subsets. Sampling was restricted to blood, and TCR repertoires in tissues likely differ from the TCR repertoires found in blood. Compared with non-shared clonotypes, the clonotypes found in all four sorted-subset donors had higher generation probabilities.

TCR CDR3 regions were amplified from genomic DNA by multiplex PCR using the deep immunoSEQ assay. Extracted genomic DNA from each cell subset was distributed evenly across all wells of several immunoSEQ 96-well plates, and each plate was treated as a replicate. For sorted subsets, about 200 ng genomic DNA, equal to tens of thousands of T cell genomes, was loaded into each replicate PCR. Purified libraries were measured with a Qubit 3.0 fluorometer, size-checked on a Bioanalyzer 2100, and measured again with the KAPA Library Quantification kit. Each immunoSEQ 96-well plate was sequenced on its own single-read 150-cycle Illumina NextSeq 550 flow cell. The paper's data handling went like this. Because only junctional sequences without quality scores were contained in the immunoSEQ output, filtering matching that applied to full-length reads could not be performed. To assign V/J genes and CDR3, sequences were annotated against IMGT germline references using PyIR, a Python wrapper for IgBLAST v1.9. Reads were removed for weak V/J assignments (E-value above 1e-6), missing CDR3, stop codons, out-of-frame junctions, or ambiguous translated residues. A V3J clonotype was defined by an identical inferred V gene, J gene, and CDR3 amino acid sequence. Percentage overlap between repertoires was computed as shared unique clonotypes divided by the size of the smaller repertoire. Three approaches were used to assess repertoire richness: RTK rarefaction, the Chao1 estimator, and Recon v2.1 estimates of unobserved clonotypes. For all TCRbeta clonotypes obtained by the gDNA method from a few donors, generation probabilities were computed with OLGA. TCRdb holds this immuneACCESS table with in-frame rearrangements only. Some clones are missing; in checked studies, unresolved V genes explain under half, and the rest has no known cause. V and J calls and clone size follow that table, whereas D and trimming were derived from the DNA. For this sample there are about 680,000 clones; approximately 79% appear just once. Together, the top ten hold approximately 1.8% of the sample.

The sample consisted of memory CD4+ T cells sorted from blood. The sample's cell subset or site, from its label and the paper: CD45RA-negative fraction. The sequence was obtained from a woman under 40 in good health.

The nucleotides read TGTGCCAGCAGTCTCGGGTTAGGGAACACTGAAGCTTTCTTT. Its coded protein is CASSLGLGNTEAFF. The chain links TRBV6-1 with TRBJ1-1; no D gene call is confident. Trimming removed 5 bases from V and 1 base from J, leaving 11 bases between the germline ends. Sequences MNHNS (CDR1) and SASEGT (CDR2) are obtained from the germline V gene. The CDR3 holds 14 amino acids from the cysteine to the phenylalanine. Solely the CDR3 DNA is kept, with 42 bases framed from the first base.